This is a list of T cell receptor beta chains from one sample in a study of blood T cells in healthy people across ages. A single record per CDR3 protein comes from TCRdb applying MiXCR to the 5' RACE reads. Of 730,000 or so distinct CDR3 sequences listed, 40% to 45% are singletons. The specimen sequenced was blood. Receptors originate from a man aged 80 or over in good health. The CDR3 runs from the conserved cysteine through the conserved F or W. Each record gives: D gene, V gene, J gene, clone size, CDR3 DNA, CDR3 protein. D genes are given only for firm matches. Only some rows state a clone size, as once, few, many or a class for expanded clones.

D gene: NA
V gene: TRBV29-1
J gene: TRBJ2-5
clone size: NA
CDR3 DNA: TGCAGCGTTGCAGGGGCCCAAGAGACCCAGTACTTC
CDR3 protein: CSVAGAQETQYF

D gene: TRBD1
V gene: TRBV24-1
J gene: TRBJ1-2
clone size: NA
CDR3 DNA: TGTGCCACCAGTGACGCACAGGGGGGAGACTATGGCTACACCTTC
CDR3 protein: CATSDAQGGDYGYTF

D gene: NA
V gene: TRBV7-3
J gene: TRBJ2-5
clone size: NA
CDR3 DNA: TGTGCCAGCAGCATAGACAGACAAGAGACCCAGTACTTC
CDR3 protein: CASSIDRQETQYF

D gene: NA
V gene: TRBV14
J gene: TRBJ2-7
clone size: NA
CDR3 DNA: TGTGCCAGCAGCCAAGCGACAACTGAGCAGTACTTC
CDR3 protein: CASSQATTEQYF

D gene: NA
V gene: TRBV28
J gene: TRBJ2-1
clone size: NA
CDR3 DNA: TGTGCCAGCAGTTTACAACTAACCTCCTACAATGAGCAGTTCTTC
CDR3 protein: CASSLQLTSYNEQFF

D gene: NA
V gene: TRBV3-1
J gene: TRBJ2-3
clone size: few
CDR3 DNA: TGTGCCAGCAGCCAAGAGATCGCCCCGGGGTTTACGCAGTATTTT
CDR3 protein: CASSQEIAPGFTQYF

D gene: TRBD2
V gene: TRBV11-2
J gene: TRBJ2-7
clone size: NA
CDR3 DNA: TGTGCCAGCAGCTCGGGAGGGGCTGTCTCCTACAATGAGCAGTACTTC
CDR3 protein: CASSSGGAVSYNEQYF

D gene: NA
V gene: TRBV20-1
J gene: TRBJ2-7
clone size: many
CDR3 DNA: TGCAGTGCTAGAGATGTCGGGGGGCCTTCCTACGAGCAGTACTTC
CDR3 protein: CSARDVGGPSYEQYF

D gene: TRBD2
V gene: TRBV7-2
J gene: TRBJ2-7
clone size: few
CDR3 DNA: TGTGCCAGCAGCTTAACCAGTGGGGGGGGGGATTACGAGCAGTACTTC
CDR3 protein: CASSLTSGGGDYEQYF

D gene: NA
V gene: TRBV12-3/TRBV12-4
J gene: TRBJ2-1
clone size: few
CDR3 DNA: TGTGCCAGCAGTTTCCCCCCCCTTAGCGAGCAGTTCTTC
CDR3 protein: CASSFPPLSEQFF

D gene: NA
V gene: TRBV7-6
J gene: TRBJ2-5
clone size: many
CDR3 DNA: TGTGCCAGCAGCTTAGTTCCCGCCGGACGACCGCAAGAGACCCAGTACTTC
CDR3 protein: CASSLVPAGRPQETQYF

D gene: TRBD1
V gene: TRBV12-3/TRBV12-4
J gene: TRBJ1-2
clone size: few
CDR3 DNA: TGTGCCAGCAGCAGTGACAGGGTCTCTGGCTACACCTTC
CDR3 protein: CASSSDRVSGYTF

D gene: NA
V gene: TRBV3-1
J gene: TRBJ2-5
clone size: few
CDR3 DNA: TGTGCCAGCAGCCATCGGACAGAGCAAGAGACCCAGTACTTC
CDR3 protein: CASSHRTEQETQYF

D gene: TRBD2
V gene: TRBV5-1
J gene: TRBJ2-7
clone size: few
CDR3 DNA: TGCGCCAGCAGCTTGGGGGTCCTAGCGGGAAGCTCCTACGAGCAGTACTTC
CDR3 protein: CASSLGVLAGSSYEQYF

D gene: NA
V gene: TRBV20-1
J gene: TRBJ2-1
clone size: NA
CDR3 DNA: TGCAGTGCTAAGGGCCCTTCGGGTGAGCAGTTCTTC
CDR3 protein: CSAKGPSGEQFF

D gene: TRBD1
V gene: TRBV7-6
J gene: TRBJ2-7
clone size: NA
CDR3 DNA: TGTGCCAGCAGCCCGAAAACAGGGGGCGCGTTGGGCCACGAGCAGTACTTC
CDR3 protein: CASSPKTGGALGHEQYF

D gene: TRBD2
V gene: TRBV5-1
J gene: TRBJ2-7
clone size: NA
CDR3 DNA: TGCGCCAGCAGCCTAGGAGGACTAGCGGGAGCTTACGAGCAGTACTTC
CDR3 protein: CASSLGGLAGAYEQYF

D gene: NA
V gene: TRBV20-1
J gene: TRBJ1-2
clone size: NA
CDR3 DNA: TGCAGTGCTAAGGGATACGGCTACACCTTC
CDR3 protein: CSAKGYGYTF

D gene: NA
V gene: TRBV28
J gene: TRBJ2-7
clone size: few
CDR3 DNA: TGTGCCCACGGATACTCCTACGAGCAGTACTTC
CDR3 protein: CAHGYSYEQYF

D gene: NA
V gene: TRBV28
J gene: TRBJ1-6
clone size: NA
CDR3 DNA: TGTGCCAGCAGCCCCGAAGACAGGCCTTATAATTCACCCCTCCACTTT
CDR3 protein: CASSPEDRPYNSPLHF

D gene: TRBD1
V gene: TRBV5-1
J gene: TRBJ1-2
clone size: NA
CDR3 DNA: TGCGCCAGCAGCCCGGACAGGTCGCAAGGCTACACCTTC
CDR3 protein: CASSPDRSQGYTF

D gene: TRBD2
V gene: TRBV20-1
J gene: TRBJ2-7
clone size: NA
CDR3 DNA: TGCAGTGCTCCCAAACTAGCGGGAGGCTACGAGCAGTACTTC
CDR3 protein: CSAPKLAGGYEQYF

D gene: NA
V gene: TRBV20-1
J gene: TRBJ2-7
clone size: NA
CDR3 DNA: TGCAGTGCGAGTCCCACGGCCTACGAGCAGTACTTC
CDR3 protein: CSASPTAYEQYF

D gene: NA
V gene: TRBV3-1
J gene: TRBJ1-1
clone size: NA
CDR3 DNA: TGTGCCAGCAGCCGTCGGGCACACGGTAGCACTGAAGCTTTCTTT
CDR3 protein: CASSRRAHGSTEAFF

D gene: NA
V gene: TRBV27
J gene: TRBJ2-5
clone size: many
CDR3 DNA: TGTGCCAGCAGCTTGCGAGGAGGAGGAGAGACCCAGTACTTC
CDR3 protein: CASSLRGGGETQYF

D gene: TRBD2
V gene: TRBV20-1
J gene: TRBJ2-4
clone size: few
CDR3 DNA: TGCAGTGCCCGAGGAAGCGGGAGGGCGAAAGAGCAGTACTTC
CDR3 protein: CSARGSGRAKEQYF

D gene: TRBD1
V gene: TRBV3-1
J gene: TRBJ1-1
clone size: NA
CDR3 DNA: TGTGCCAGCAGCCAAGTCCCGACAGGGGTCACTGAAGCTTTCTTT
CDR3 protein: CASSQVPTGVTEAFF

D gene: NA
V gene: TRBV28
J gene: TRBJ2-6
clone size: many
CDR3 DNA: TGTGCCAGCAGTTTCCGGACACCCAGCTCTGGGGCCAACGTCCTGACTTTC
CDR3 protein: CASSFRTPSSGANVLTF

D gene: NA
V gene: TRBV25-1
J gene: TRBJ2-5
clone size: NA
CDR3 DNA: TGTGCCAGCAGCTTTCGGGGGCCGAGCCCCTACCAAGAGACCCAGTACTTC
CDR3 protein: CASSFRGPSPYQETQYF

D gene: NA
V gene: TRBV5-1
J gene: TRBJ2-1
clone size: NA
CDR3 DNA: TGCGCCAGCAGGATGGCGGGGAGCTCCTACAATGAGCAGTTCTTC
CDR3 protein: CASRMAGSSYNEQFF

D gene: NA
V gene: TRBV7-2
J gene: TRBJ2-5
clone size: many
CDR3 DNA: TGTGCCAGCAGCTTCACAGGGAGGTCAGAGACCCAGTACTTC
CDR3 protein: CASSFTGRSETQYF

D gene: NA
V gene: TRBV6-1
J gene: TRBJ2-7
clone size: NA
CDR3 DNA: TGTGCCAGCAGTGACCTGACCTCCTACGAGCAGTACTTC
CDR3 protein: CASSDLTSYEQYF

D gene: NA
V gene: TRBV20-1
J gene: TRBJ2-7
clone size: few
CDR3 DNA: TGCAGTGTGGGGGCAGGGGCTATACCTAATTCCTACAATGAGCAGTACTTC
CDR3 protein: CSVGAGAIPNSYNEQYF

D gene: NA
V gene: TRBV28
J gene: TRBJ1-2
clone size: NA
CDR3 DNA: TGTGCCAGCAGTTTAAAGGGAGGGCCCTATGGCCACACCTTC
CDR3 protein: CASSLKGGPYGHTF

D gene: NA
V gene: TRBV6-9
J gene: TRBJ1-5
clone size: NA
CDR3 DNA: TGTACCAGCAGTTCCAGAAGTAGCAATCAGCCCCAGCATTTT
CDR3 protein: CTSSSRSSNQPQHF

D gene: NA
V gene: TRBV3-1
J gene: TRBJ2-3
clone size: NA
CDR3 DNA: TGTGCCAGCAGCCGCGGTCCCTCTTCCAGCACAGATACGCAGTATTTT
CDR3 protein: CASSRGPSSSTDTQYF

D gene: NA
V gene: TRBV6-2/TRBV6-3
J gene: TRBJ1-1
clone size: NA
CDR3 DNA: TGTGCCAGCATCACACCCAAAGGACAGATGAACACTGAAGCTTTCTTT
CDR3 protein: CASITPKGQMNTEAFF

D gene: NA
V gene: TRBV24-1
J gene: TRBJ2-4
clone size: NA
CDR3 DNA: TGTGCCACCAGTGACGCCCCAGGGGCCATTCAGTACTTC
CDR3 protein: CATSDAPGAIQYF

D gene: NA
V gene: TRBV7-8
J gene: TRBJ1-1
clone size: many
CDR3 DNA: TGTGCCAGCAGCTTATACGGGAACACTGAAGCTTTCTTT
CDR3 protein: CASSLYGNTEAFF

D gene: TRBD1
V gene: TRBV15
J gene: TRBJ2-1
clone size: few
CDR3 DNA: TGTGCCACCAGCAGAGGACAATGGGACAGGGAACGGAATGAGCAGTTCTTC
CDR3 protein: CATSRGQWDRERNEQFF

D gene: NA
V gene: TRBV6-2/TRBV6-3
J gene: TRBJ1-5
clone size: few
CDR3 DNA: TGTGCCAGCAGTTACGAGGGACGGAGCAATCAGCCCCAGCATTTT
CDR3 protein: CASSYEGRSNQPQHF

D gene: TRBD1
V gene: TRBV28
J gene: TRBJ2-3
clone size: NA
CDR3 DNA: TGTGCCAGCAGTTCCGCCGGGACAGGGGGAGATACGCAGTATTTT
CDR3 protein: CASSSAGTGGDTQYF

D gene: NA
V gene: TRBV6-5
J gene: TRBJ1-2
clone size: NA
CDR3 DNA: TGTGCCAGCAGAAATAGTGGCTATGGCTACACCTTC
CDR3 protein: CASRNSGYGYTF

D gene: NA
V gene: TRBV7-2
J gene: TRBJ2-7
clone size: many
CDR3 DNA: TGTGCCAGCAGCTTAATTCACGAGCAGTACTTC
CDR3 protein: CASSLIHEQYF

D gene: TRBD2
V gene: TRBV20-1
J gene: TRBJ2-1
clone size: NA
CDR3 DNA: TGCAGTGCTAGAGCCCTAGCGGGGTACAATGAGCAGTTCTTC
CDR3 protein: CSARALAGYNEQFF

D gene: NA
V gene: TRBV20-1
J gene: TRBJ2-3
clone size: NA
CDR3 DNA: TGCAGTGCCGGCACCACAGATACGCAGTATTTT
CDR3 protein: CSAGTTDTQYF

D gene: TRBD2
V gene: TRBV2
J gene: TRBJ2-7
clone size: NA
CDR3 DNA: TGTGCCAGCAGTAAACTAGCGGGAGAATTTTACGAGCAGTACTTC
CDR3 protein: CASSKLAGEFYEQYF

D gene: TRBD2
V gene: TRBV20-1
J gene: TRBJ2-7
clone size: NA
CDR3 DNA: TGCAGTGCCAAGGTCCTAGCGGGAGGAACCTACGAGCAGTACTTC
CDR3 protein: CSAKVLAGGTYEQYF

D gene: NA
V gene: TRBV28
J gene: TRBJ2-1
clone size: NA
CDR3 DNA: TGTGCCAGCAGTGACCGGGAAACCGATGAGCAGTTCTTC
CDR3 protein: CASSDRETDEQFF

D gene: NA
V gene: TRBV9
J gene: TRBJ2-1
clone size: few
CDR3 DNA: TGTGCCAGCAGCGCCACGGACGGACCACGGTCCTACAATGAGCAGTTCTTC
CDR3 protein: CASSATDGPRSYNEQFF

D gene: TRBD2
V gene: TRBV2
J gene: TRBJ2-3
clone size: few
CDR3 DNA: TGTGCCAGCAGGGCAACTAGCGGGGGGGCCTTTGATACGCAGTATTTT
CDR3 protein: CASRATSGGAFDTQYF

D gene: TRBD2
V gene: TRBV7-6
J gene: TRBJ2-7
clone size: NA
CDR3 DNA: TGTGCCAGCAGCTTAGACTCTAGAGGCGGGAGGATTAAGTACGAGCAGTACTTC
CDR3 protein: CASSLDSRGGRIKYEQYF

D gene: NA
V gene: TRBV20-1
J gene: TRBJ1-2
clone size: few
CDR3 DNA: TGCAGTGCTACTTCTCCAGGAGACGGCTACACCTTC
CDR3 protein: CSATSPGDGYTF

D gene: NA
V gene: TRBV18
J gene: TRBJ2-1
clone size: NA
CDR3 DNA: TGTGCCAGCTCACCGAATACTCTAGCAGGTTCGGAGAGTGAGCAGTTCTTC
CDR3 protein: CASSPNTLAGSESEQFF

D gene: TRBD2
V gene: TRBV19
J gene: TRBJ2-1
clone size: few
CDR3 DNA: TGTGCCAGTAGTATAGGTGGACTAGACTCAAATGAGCAGTTCTTC
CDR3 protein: CASSIGGLDSNEQFF

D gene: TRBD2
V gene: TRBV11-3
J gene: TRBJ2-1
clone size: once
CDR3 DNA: TGTGCCAGCAGCCCCCCAGCGGGGGGGCCCAATGAGCAGTTCTTC
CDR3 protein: CASSPPAGGPNEQFF

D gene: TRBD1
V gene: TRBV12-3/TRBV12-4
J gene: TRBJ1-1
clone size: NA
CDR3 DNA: TGTGCCAGCACCCGACAGGGGTTTACTGAAGCTTTCTTT
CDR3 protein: CASTRQGFTEAFF